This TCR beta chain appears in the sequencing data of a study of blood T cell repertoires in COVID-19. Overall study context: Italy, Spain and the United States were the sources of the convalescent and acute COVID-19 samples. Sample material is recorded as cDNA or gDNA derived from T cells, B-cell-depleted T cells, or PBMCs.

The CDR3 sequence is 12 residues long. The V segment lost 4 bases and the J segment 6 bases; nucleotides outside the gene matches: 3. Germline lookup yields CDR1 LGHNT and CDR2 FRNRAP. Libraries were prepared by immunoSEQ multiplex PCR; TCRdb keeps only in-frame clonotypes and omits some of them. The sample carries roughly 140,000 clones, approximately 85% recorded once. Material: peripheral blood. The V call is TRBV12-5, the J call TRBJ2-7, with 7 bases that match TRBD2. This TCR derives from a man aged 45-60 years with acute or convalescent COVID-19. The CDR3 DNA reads TGTGCTAGTGGTTGGGAGGGGAGCGAGCAGTACTTC. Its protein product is CASGWEGSEQYF. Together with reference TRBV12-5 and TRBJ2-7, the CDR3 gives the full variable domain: DARVTQTPRHKVTEMGQEVTMRCQPILGHNTVFWYRQTMMQGLELLAYFRNRAPLDDSGMPKDRFSAEMPDATLATLKIQPSEPRDSAVYFCASGWEGSEQYFGPGTRLTVT.